This T cell receptor beta chain was recorded in a study of beta chain features in type 1 diabetes. Overall study results and limits: Moderate but significant shortening of TCRB CDR3s was recorded in all four CD4+ subsets from Type 1 diabetes patients.

The CDR3 is 16 amino acids. Trimming removed 5 bases from V and 6 bases from J; junction bases left unmatched: 12. Looked up from germline, CDR1 is LNHNV and CDR2 is YYDKDF (reference sequence). What was sequenced were expressed TCRB transcripts, since all of the isolated RNA had been reverse transcribed. The data were produced by immunoSEQ multiplex PCR, yet TCRdb's version contains in-frame clones alone and is incomplete. The sample contains 500,000 to 650,000 clones, around 11% of which appear only once. This clone was observed a handful of times. What it binds is not known. Sorting of CD4+ naive, central memory, regulatory and stem cell-like memory cells was performed via CD45RO/CCR7/CD25/CD127/CD95/CD27.

Sequencing was done on a sample of naive CD4+ T cells from blood. The rearrangement links TRBV15 to TRBJ2-2, with 7 bases fitting TRBD1. This TCR was sampled from a young man with type 1 diabetes. CDR3 nucleotides: TGTGCCACCAGCGACTACGGGACAGTTGCCGCCGGGGAGCTGTTTTTT. Its protein product is CATSDYGTVAAGELFF.